The entry that follows covers one T cell receptor (beta chain) sequence. The target antigen is unknown. The V end lost 6 bases, the J end lost 1 base, and 12 bases lay between the germline ends. The CDR3 runs to 14 residues. The germline gives CDR1 MRHNA, CDR2 SNTAGT. This sample stems from a study of CD8+ T cells in alopecia areata. Overall study results and limits: Normal skin contains resident alphabeta T cells, and these are also sequenced in scalp samples. Lesional tissue from the scalp (especially in alopecia totalis/universalis) showed higher clonality than normal scalp. Shared TCR sequences were less clear between patients than in mice, possibly partly from HLA diversity.

cDNA reverse transcribed from extracted RNA served as the sequencing template. TCRdb's copy holds only in-frame clones and misses some; the assay was immunoSEQ multiplex PCR. The sample has roughly 150,000 clones, about 60% seen once. Investigators sorted PBMCs to obtain both CD4+ and CD8+ T cells. The sequencing input was CD4+ T cells sorted from blood. The TCR comes from a human donor in good health. The chain couples TRBV6-4 to TRBJ1-1, with a tentative D call TRBD1 (5 bases). CDR3 DNA sequence: TGTGCCAGCAGCGCAACGACAGCGAACACTGAAGCTTTCTTT. This translates into CASSATTANTEAFF.